This T cell receptor (beta chain) came from a study of CD8 T cells in Susac syndrome. About 0.5 to 1 ug RNA was reverse transcribed with random hexamers. TCRdb passed the immunoSEQ multiplex PCR reads through MiXCR, listing each CDR3 protein once. The data show roughly 80,000 distinct CDR3 sequences, approximately 94% seen once. Only one count was recorded for this clonotype. The CDR3 extends over 14 amino acids. The germline V gene has CDR1 SEHNR and CDR2 FQNEAQ (reference sequence). Trimming shortened V by 5 bases and J by 4 bases, and 12 bases separated the two germline ends. J is TRBJ2-4 and V is TRBV7-9, with no clear D. Sequencing was done on a sample of CD8+ T cells from PBMCs. This TCR came from a human donor with Susac syndrome. CDR3 in DNA: TGTGCCAGCAGCCCTACGGATCGGAAAAACATTCAGTACTTC. Translated: CASSPTDRKNIQYF.